These 7 T cell receptor beta chains came from one sample sequenced in a study of regulatory T cells in long-lasting Graves disease. The time point: newly diagnosed GD, antithyroid drugs for less than 3 months. From PBMCs, RNA was extracted and then used to make the TCR library. Arm-PCR with iRepertoire HTBI primers amplified the CDR3 regions for these TCR beta libraries. From the multiplex PCR reads, TCRdb called clonotypes with MiXCR, one entry per CDR3 protein. Of around 330,000 distinct CDR3 sequences in the sample, 18% are singletons; the top ten hold about 39%. Sequencing was performed on peripheral blood mononuclear cells (PBMCs), taken at new diagnosis, from a patient treated with antithyroid drugs. These receptor sequences come from a female donor with Graves disease.

This chain links TRBV28 with TRBJ2-3, with 9 positions matching TRBD2. The length of the CDR3 is 17 residues. V trimming: 4 bases; J trimming: 5 bases; junction bases outside the gene matches: 13. Germline V CDR1 and CDR2: MDHEN, SYDVKM. Written as DNA, the CDR3 is TGTGCCAGCAGTTATATAACAACGGGCGGGAGGGGAGATACGCAGTATTTT. It codes for CASSYITTGGRGDTQYF.

V and J are TRBV30 and TRBJ1-2, with a possible D match to TRBD1 (5 bases). The CDR3 contains 14 residues. Looked up from germline, CDR1 is GTSNPN and CDR2 is SVGIG (reference sequence). Trimming stripped 3 bases from V and 4 bases from J, with 15 bases between. The CDR3 coding sequence is TGTGCCTGGAGCCCCTCGACAGTCTCCTATGGCTACACCTTC. Translated, it gives CAWSPSTVSYGYTF.

This chain joins TRBV2 and TRBJ2-7; 13 bases align to TRBD2. In germline, CDR1 is SNHLY, CDR2 FYNNEI. This CDR3 is 15 amino acids long. The junction had 4 bases not matched to a gene; V was cut back by 6 bases and J by 2 bases. CDR3 region: CASRPGLAGPYEQYF. Here the CDR3 DNA reads TGTGCCAGCAGACCGGGACTAGCGGGACCCTACGAGCAGTACTTC.

Concerning this clonotype itself: This may be a read error, as it is one base from a much larger clone. This chain's CDR3 is CASRQGTGTQYF. In DNA form, the CDR3 reads TGTGCCAGCAGGCAGGGAACAGGTACGCAGTATTTT. The chain uses TRBV6-1 and TRBJ2-3, with D perhaps TRBD1 (5 bases). The CDR3 sequence is 12 residues long. The germline V gene encodes CDR1 MNHNS and CDR2 SASEGT.

This clonotype showed up just once. The rearrangement joins TRBV2 to TRBJ1-4, with no clear D. V was trimmed by 0 bases and J by 8 bases, leaving 13 bases between them. Germline CDR1 is SNHLY and CDR2 is FYNNEI. The CDR3 runs to 15 residues. CDR3 bases: TGTGCCAGCAGTGAAGCGCAAGGGAGGGAAGAAAAACTGTTTTTT. Protein sequence: CASSEAQGREEKLFF.

The chain employs TRBV4-1 and TRBJ2-7; D tentatively reads TRBD1 or TRBD2 (6 bases each). Looked up from germline, CDR1 is MGHRA and CDR2 is YSYEKL. The CDR3 extends over 16 amino acids. V shed 0 bases and J shed 4 bases, with 16 bases lying between them. Here the CDR3 DNA reads TGCGCCAGCAGCCAAGATGAAGGGGGGCTCGAGTACGAGCAGTACTTC. Translation: CASSQDEGGLEYEQYF.

The rearrangement uses TRBV19 and TRBJ2-1; 8 positions match TRBD1. Germline CDR1 LNHDA, CDR2 SQIVND (reference sequence). The CDR3 sequence is 17 residues long. Unmatched junction bases numbered 15, after V lost 2 bases and J lost 9 bases. CDR3 DNA sequence: TGTGCCAGTAGTATATCCCCTGGACAGGGTGGGATCGGTGAGCAGTTCTTC. Amino acid sequence: CASSISPGQGGIGEQFF.